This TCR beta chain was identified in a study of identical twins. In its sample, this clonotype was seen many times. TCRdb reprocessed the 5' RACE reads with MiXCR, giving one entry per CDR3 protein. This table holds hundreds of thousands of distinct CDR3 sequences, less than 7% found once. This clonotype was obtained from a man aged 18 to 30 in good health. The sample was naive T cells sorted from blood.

CDR3 in amino acids: CASSPLREVTDTQYF. Here the CDR3 DNA reads TGCGCCAGCAGCCCTTTGAGGGAGGTAACAGATACGCAGTATTTT. V is TRBV5-1 and J is TRBJ2-3; weak D call: TRBD2 (6 bases). V dropped 4 bases and J dropped 3 bases, with 15 bases sitting between them. Germline V gene sequence: CDR1 SGHRS, CDR2 YFSETQ. This CDR3 comprises 15 residues.